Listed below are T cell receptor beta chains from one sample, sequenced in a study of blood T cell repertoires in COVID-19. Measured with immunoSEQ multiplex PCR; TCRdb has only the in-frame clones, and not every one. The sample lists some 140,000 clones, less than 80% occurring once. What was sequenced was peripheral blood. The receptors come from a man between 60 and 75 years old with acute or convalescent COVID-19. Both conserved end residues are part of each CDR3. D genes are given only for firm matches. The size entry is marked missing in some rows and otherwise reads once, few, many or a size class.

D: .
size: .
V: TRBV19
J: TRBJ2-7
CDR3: CASSPAEGAYEQYF
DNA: TGTGCCAGTAGTCCCGCCGAGGGGGCCTACGAGCAGTACTTC

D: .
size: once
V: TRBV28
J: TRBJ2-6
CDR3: CASSWNGVGMSGANVLTF
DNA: TGTGCCAGCAGTTGGAACGGGGTCGGTATGTCTGGGGCCAACGTCCTGACTTTC

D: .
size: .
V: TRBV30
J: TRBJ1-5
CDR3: CAWSRGGRLHQPQHF
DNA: TGTGCCTGGAGTAGGGGGGGCAGACTACATCAGCCCCAGCATTTT

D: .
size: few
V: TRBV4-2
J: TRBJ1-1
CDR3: CASSQVPDAREAFF
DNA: TGTGCCAGCAGCCAAGTTCCAGACGCGAGGGAAGCTTTCTTT

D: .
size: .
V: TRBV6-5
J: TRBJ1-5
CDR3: CASSYSRDQPQHF
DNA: TGTGCCAGCAGTTACTCCCGAGATCAGCCCCAGCATTTT

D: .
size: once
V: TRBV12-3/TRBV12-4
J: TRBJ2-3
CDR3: CASSSSVGVDYF
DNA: TGTGCCAGCAGTTCTAGCGTCGGAGTTGATTATTTT

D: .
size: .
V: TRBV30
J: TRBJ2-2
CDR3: CAWSVRPGITGELFF
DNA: TGTGCCTGGAGTGTACGGCCGGGGATCACCGGGGAGCTGTTTTTT

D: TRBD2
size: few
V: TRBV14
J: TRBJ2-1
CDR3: CASSLLGAGGYNEQFF
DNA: TGTGCCAGCAGCCTCTTAGGGGCGGGAGGCTACAATGAGCAGTTCTTC

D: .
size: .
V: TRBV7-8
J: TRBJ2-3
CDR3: CASSPPDYSTDTQYF
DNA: TGTGCCAGCAGCCCCCCGGACTACAGCACAGATACGCAGTATTTT

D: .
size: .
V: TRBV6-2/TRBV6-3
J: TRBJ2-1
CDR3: CASSYGGDEQFF
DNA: TGTGCCAGCAGTTACGGAGGTGATGAGCAGTTCTTC

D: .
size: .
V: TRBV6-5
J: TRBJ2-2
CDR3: CATLTGNTGELFF
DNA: TGTGCCACCTTGACAGGGAACACCGGGGAGCTGTTTTTT

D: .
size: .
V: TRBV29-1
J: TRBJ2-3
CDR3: CSGRGTTDTQYF
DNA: TGCAGCGGTCGGGGGACCACAGATACGCAGTATTTT

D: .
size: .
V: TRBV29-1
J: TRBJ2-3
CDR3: CSGLGYSGSTDTQYF
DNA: TGCAGCGGTCTGGGGTATAGCGGCAGCACAGATACGCAGTATTTT

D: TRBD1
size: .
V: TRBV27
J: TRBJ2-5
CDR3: CASSSRDRGRDQETQYF
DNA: TGTGCCAGCAGTAGCAGGGACAGGGGAAGAGATCAAGAGACCCAGTACTTC

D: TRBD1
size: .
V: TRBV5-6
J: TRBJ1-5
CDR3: CASSFTRQGEGQPQHF
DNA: TGTGCCAGCAGCTTCACACGACAGGGGGAGGGTCAGCCCCAGCATTTT